The entry below gives a single TCR beta chain sequence along with its context. The antigen remains undetermined. Reverse transcription used around 480 ng RNA and constant-region primers for alpha and beta. Alpha and beta chain libraries were made separately by chain-specific third strand synthesis with multiplexing indices. TCRdb analysed the 5' RACE reads with MiXCR anew, one entry per CDR3 protein. The sample yields a few thousand distinct CDR3 sequences, 20% to 25% seen once. Germline V gene lookup returns CDR1 SGHAT and CDR2 FQNNGV. Trimming took off 4 bases at V and 3 bases at J, with 2 bases between the two ends. This CDR3 has 11 residues. The sample is drawn from a study of HIV-infected patients and healthy controls. The wider study: About 75% of the sixteen became undetectable by the second bleed, and all after another year of therapy.

Whole blood was used without fractionation, so all unsorted peripheral T cells were included. Regarding the study as a whole: HIV+ repertoires were severely depleted of MAIT alpha-chain CDR3s, unlike healthy controls. HIV-infected patients and controls differed significantly in mean usage of eight alpha and eight beta V genes.

This receptor was taken from an adult with HIV infection. The starting material was blood, obtained before antiretroviral therapy. The V gene is TRBV11-2, the J gene TRBJ2-3, with D uncertain. The CDR3, as DNA: TGTGCCAGCAGCTGGACAGATACGCAGTATTTT. This translates into CASSWTDTQYF.